This entry lists 31 T cell receptor beta chains sequenced from one sample in a study of OX40 agonist ivuxolimab in advanced cancers. Here immunoSEQ multiplex PCR was the method, and the copy in TCRdb shows in-frame clones only, minus some. This sample has tens of thousands of clones; more than 80% occur once, and the top ten carry 1.5% to 2.5%. The sequencing used CD4+ or CD8+ T cells sorted from blood, collected in a trial of the OX40 agonist ivuxolimab. The receptors here all came from an adult with an advanced solid tumor such as melanoma, head and neck, liver or kidney cancer.

In nucleotides, the CDR3 is TGTGCCTGGAGTGGGGTTCAAGGTGGTGAAAAACTGTTTTTT. It is translated as CAWSGVQGGEKLFF. The V and J genes are TRBV30 and TRBJ1-4, with D unresolved. The germline gives CDR1 GTSNPN, CDR2 SVGIG (reference sequence). Trimming shortened V by 1 base and J by 7 bases, and 13 bases separated the two germline ends. There are 14 residues in the CDR3.

The gene calls are TRBV14 and TRBJ2-3; D is perhaps TRBD1 or TRBD2 (5 bases each). Between the trimmed V and J ends, which lost 5 bases and 1 base, there was a span of 19 bases. CDR1 is SGHDN, CDR2 FVKESK, per germline. The CDR3 runs 17 residues. DNA for the CDR3: TGTGCCAGCAGCAGACCCGGGACCCAGGGCGGCACAGATACGCAGTATTTT. Translation: CASSRPGTQGGTDTQYF.

This chain links TRBV6-5 with TRBJ1-1, with a possible D match to TRBD1 (6 bases). CDR1 is MNHEY, CDR2 SVGAGI, per germline. The V end was cut by 6 bases, the J end by 2 bases, with 13 bases between. The CDR3 covers 14 residues. CDR3 residues: CASRTTGFNTEAFF. The CDR3 coding sequence is TGTGCCAGCAGAACTACAGGGTTCAACACTGAAGCTTTCTTT.

This rearrangement joins TRBV19 to TRBJ2-2; 8 nucleotides agree with TRBD1. CDR1 and CDR2 (germline): LNHDA, SQIVND (reference sequence). J gave up 4 bases and V 3 bases, and 4 bases lay outside the gene matches. This CDR3 region has 15 residues. CDR3 loop: CASSIGTGVTGELFF. The CDR3 nucleotides read TGTGCCAGTAGTATCGGGACAGGAGTCACCGGGGAGCTGTTTTTT.

V usage is TRBV6-1 and J usage is TRBJ1-2; D is uncertain. The V end lost 4 bases, the J end lost 4 bases, and 13 bases lay between the germline ends. Germline values: CDR1 MNHNS, CDR2 SASEGT. The CDR3 is 14 residues long. CDR3 residues: CASSAALPGYGYTF. CDR3 bases: TGTGCCAGCAGTGCGGCCCTCCCTGGCTATGGCTACACCTTC.

The chain joins TRBV13 to TRBJ2-2; tentatively, D is TRBD2 (5 bases). This CDR3 spans 16 amino acids. The germline V gene has CDR1 PRHDT and CDR2 FYEKMQ (reference sequence). V was trimmed by 7 bases and J by 6 bases, leaving 21 bases between them. For the CDR3, the DNA is TGTGCCAGCACCGCGAGGGCAGCTCTCTCCGCCGGGGAGCTGTTTTTT. It specifies CASTARAALSAGELFF.

This clone has just a few counts. This chain connects TRBV7-9 to TRBJ2-6; D call uncertain. Germline V gene sequence: CDR1 SEHNR, CDR2 FQNEAQ (reference sequence). Trimming shortened V by 4 bases and J by 0 bases, and 7 bases separated the two germline ends. The CDR3 sequence is 15 residues long. CDR3 protein: CASSSTVSGANVLTF. The CDR3 bases are TGTGCCAGCAGCTCCACAGTCTCTGGGGCCAACGTCCTGACTTTC. Together with reference TRBV7-9 and TRBJ2-6, the CDR3 gives the full variable domain: DTGVSQNPRHKITKRGQNVTFRCDPISEHNRLYWYRQTLGQGPEFLTYFQNEAQLEKSRLLSDRFSAERPKGSFSTLEIQRTEQGDSAMYLCASSSTVSGANVLTFGAGSRLTVL.

The V gene is TRBV9, the J gene TRBJ1-6, with 8 bases aligning to TRBD1. Trimming took 5 bases from V and 7 from J; bases not matched to a gene: 5. CDR3 size: 14 residues. The germline V gene encodes CDR1 SGDLS and CDR2 YYNGEE. This CDR3 reads CASRNDRGNSPLHF. CDR3 bases: TGTGCCAGCAGGAACGACAGGGGAAATTCACCCCTCCACTTT.

The chain couples TRBV5-1 to TRBJ2-3; D gene unclear. Trimming stripped 3 bases from V and 6 bases from J, with 8 bases between. The CDR3 runs to 12 residues. CDR1 and CDR2 (germline): SGHRS, YFSETQ. CDR3 DNA: TGCGCCAGCAGCTCGAATAGGGATACGCAGTATTTT. Its translation is CASSSNRDTQYF.

The genes are TRBV5-1 and TRBJ2-7; unclear D gene. V shed 0 bases and J shed 1 base, with 11 bases lying between them. The CDR3 sequence is 15 residues long. Germline V gives CDR1 SGHRS, CDR2 YFSETQ. In DNA form, the CDR3 reads TGCGCCAGCAGCTTGGAGTCGGCAGTTTCCTACGAGCAGTACTTC. Protein sequence: CASSLESAVSYEQYF.

The chain carries TRBV4-2 and TRBJ2-7; the D gene is possibly TRBD1 (8 bases). There are 16 residues in the CDR3. The germline V and J ends were trimmed by 4 bases and 3 bases, with 19 bases remaining between them. Looked up from germline, CDR1 is LGHNA and CDR2 is YNFKEQ. The CDR3 sequence: CASSLSSGGQGYEQYV. CDR3 bases: TGTGCCAGCAGCCTTTCTAGCGGAGGACAGGGCTACGAGCAGTACGTC.

The chain recombines TRBV4-2 with TRBJ2-7; 7 bases are shared with TRBD2. The CDR3 loop spans 15 amino acids. V lost 1 base and J lost 5; bases outside the gene matches: 8. Germline V lookup: CDR1 LGHNA, CDR2 YNFKEQ. The CDR3 loop is CASSQVGGRENEQYF. The CDR3, as DNA: TGTGCCAGCAGCCAAGTGGGAGGGAGAGAAAACGAGCAGTACTTC.

This clone was recorded once. At the DNA level, this CDR3 is encoded by other sequences in the same sample as well. The gene calls are TRBV7-2 and TRBJ2-1; 13 bases line up with TRBD2. The germline gives CDR1 SGHTA, CDR2 FQGNSA. This CDR3 region has 15 residues. Germline trimming cut 3 bases from V and 5 bases from J; bases unmatched to any gene: 1. CDR3 sequence (DNA): TGTGCCAGCAGCTTGGGACTAGCGGGAAACAATGAGCAGTTCTTC. Amino acids: CASSLGLAGNNEQFF.

CDR3 bases: TGTGCCAGCAGCCCGACAGATTTCTATGGCTACACCTTC. Translation: CASSPTDFYGYTF. The chain couples TRBV9 to TRBJ1-2; weak D call: TRBD1 (5 bases). The germline V gene encodes CDR1 SGDLS and CDR2 YYNGEE. The CDR3 totals 13 residues. The V end lost 4 bases, the J end lost 4 bases, and 11 bases lay between the germline ends.

The chain's CDR3 is CASSGLRNQPQHF. CDR3 bases: TGTGCCAGCAGCGGGTTACGCAATCAGCCCCAGCATTTT. V usage is TRBV5-4 and J usage is TRBJ1-5; D is undetermined. CDR3 length equals 13 residues. The germline V gene encodes CDR1 SGHNT and CDR2 YYREEE (reference sequence). V shed 4 bases and J shed 2 bases, with 7 bases lying between them.

The sample holds a few counts of this clone. J is TRBJ2-7 and V is TRBV11-1; unclear D gene. This CDR3 region has 16 residues. V lost 4 bases to trimming and J lost 2 bases, with 18 bases between them. CDR1 is SGHAT, CDR2 FQDESV, per germline (reference sequence). CDR3 sequence reads: CASSSKGASAAYEQYF. The CDR3 bases are TGTGCCAGCAGCTCCAAGGGTGCTAGTGCCGCCTACGAGCAGTACTTC. Full variable domain (outside the CDR3, taken from reference TRBV11-1 and TRBJ2-7): EAEVAQSPRYKITEKSQAVAFWCDPISGHATLYWYRQILGQGPELLVQFQDESVVDDSQLPKDRFSAERLKGVDSTLKIQPAELGDSAMYLCASSSKGASAAYEQYFGPGTRLTVT.

CDR3 nucleotides: TGTGCCAGCAGCTTAGTAGGAGCAGCTATAACCTACGAGCAGTACTTC. It codes for CASSLVGAAITYEQYF. The chain combines TRBV7-3 with TRBJ2-7; D is unresolved. CDR3 length: 16 amino acids. From germline, CDR1 is SGHTA and CDR2 FQGTGA. With 2 bases removed from V and 2 bases from J, the gap between germline ends came to 16 bases.

This clone was observed once. J is TRBJ2-1 and V is TRBV28, with 11 bases aligning to TRBD2. The length of the CDR3 is 15 residues. CDR1 and CDR2 from the germline V gene are MDHEN and SYDVKM. V lost 5 bases, J lost 6 bases, and 6 bases stayed unmatched. CDR3 amino acids: CASSILAGEPNEQFF. Written as DNA, the CDR3 is TGTGCCAGCAGTATACTAGCGGGAGAGCCCAATGAGCAGTTCTTC.

The chain employs TRBV6-1 and TRBJ2-7; D is unresolved. The V and J ends lost 1 base and 9 bases respectively, with 10 bases between them. This CDR3 comprises 12 residues. CDR1 is MNHNS, CDR2 SASEGT, per germline. CDR3 in amino acids: CASSEDLPWQYF. The CDR3, as DNA: TGTGCCAGCAGTGAAGACCTGCCATGGCAGTACTTC.

Only a few counts were recorded for this clone. The V and J genes are TRBV6-5 and TRBJ1-5, with D unresolved. The CDR3 runs to 13 residues. Per germline, CDR1 MNHEY and CDR2 SVGAGI. Trimming took 2 bases from V and 4 from J, leaving 6 bases between them. The CDR3 loop reads CASSYRENQPQHF. The DNA of the CDR3 is TGTGCCAGCAGTTACCGCGAGAATCAGCCCCAGCATTTT.

The chain recombines TRBV6-6 with TRBJ1-5, with no clear D. Germline CDR1 is MNHNY and CDR2 is SVGAGI (reference sequence). The V gene lost 5 bases and the J gene lost 0 bases, with 8 bases spanning the gap. The CDR3 runs to 14 residues. CDR3 sequence: CASSATNSNQPQHF. The CDR3 DNA follows: TGTGCCAGCAGTGCCACAAATAGCAATCAGCCCCAGCATTTT.

This clone was recorded a few times. V usage is TRBV9 and J usage is TRBJ2-5; TRBD2 aligns across 13 bases. Germline-derived CDR1 and CDR2 are SGDLS and YYNGEE. The CDR3 totals 16 residues. V was clipped by 4 bases and J by 5 bases; unmatched bases: 8. The CDR3 sequence is CASSRTSGRVGETQYF. The CDR3 coding sequence is TGTGCCAGCAGCCGGACTAGCGGGAGAGTTGGGGAGACCCAGTACTTC.

The chain is built from TRBV13 and TRBJ2-3, with TRBD2 identical over 16 bases. The CDR3 contains 19 residues. The germline V gene encodes CDR1 PRHDT and CDR2 FYEKMQ (reference sequence). J gave up 4 bases and V 1 base, and 8 bases lay outside the gene matches. The CDR3 sequence: CASSLEGLAGGPSPDTQYF. CDR3 sequence (DNA): TGTGCCAGCAGCTTAGAGGGACTAGCGGGAGGGCCCTCCCCAGATACGCAGTATTTT.

The DNA for the CDR3 is TGTGCCAGCACCCTACAGGGAGGGTTGAGTGGCTACACCTTC. The encoded protein is CASTLQGGLSGYTF. The rearrangement joins TRBV7-3 to TRBJ1-2; maybe TRBD1 (6 bases). Trimming pared 7 bases from V and 7 bases from J, leaving 19 bases between. Germline-derived CDR1 and CDR2 are SGHTA and FQGTGA. The length of the CDR3 is 14 residues.

The chain couples TRBV19 to TRBJ2-5, with D perhaps matching TRBD2 (5 bases). The CDR3 sequence is 11 residues long. V was trimmed by 9 bases and J by 5 bases, leaving 10 bases between them. CDR1 is LNHDA, CDR2 SQIVND, per germline (reference sequence). CDR3 region: CASSPGETQYF. The CDR3 nucleotides are TGTGCCAGCTCCCCGGGGGAGACCCAGTACTTC. The full variable domain, with the rest looked up from reference TRBV19 and TRBJ2-5, is DGGITQSPKYLFRKEGQNVTLSCEQNLNHDAMYWYRQDPGQGLRLIYYSQIVNDFQKGDIAEGYSVSREKKESFPLTVTSAQKNPTAFYLCASSPGETQYFGPGTRLLVL.

For the CDR3, the DNA is TGTGCCAGCAGCCCCCGGACAGGGCCCTATGGCTACACCTTC. Translated, it gives CASSPRTGPYGYTF. V and J are TRBV5-4 and TRBJ1-2; 8 bases fit TRBD1. J was trimmed by 4 bases and V by 4 bases; bases with no gene match: 6. The V gene's germline CDR1 is SGHNT and CDR2 YYREEE (reference sequence). This CDR3 has 14 residues.

This clone was detected many times. The sample carries other DNA sequences with the same CDR3. The V and J genes are TRBV5-1 and TRBJ2-1; 12 bases align to TRBD2. The CDR3 length is 15 residues. Per the germline V gene, CDR1 is SGHRS and CDR2 is YFSETQ. Trimming took 4 bases from V and 7 from J; bases not matched to a gene: 6. In DNA, the CDR3 is TGCGCCAGCAGCCCAGGACTAGCGGGGTCTAATGAGCAGTTCTTC. It encodes CASSPGLAGSNEQFF.

The V and J genes are TRBV16 and TRBJ1-2; 8 bases are shared with TRBD1. V trimming: 2 bases; J trimming: 4 bases; junction bases outside the gene matches: 0. The germline CDR1 and CDR2 sequences are KGHSY and FQNENV. The length of the CDR3 is 13 residues. CDR3 residues: CASSQTGGYGYTF. CDR3 nucleotides: TGTGCCAGCAGCCAAACAGGGGGCTATGGCTACACCTTC.

This clone was recorded only once. This chain joins TRBV7-9 and TRBJ2-2; D may correspond to TRBD1 or TRBD2 (5 bases each). There are 16 residues in the CDR3. The V gene lost 5 bases and the J gene lost 2 bases, with 15 bases spanning the gap. Germline V gene lookup returns CDR1 SEHNR and CDR2 FQNEAQ (reference sequence). The CDR3 DNA follows: TGTGCCAGCAGCGAGGGGTCAGGCCGTAACACCGGGGAGCTGTTTTTT. Translated, it gives CASSEGSGRNTGELFF. The variable domain in full, completed from reference TRBV7-9 and TRBJ2-2, reads DTGVSQNPRHKITKRGQNVTFRCDPISEHNRLYWYRQTLGQGPEFLTYFQNEAQLEKSRLLSDRFSAERPKGSFSTLEIQRTEQGDSAMYLCASSEGSGRNTGELFFGEGSRLTVL.

This clone was counted a few times. The chain couples TRBV5-1 to TRBJ1-3; possible D gene TRBD1, 5 bases. V was cut by 4 bases and J by 3 bases, with 8 bases left in between. The V gene's germline CDR1 is SGHRS and CDR2 YFSETQ. The CDR3 has 13 residues. The chain's CDR3 is CASSRDGGNTIYF. For the CDR3, the DNA is TGCGCCAGCAGCCGGGACGGTGGAAACACCATATATTTT.

This chain uses TRBV18 with TRBJ2-7; D is possibly TRBD1 or TRBD2 (5 bases each). V lost 2 bases to trimming and J lost 3 bases, with 8 bases between them. Germline loops: CDR1 KGHSH, CDR2 LQKENI. The CDR3 has 13 amino acids. CDR3 loop: CASSPGTVYEQYV. CDR3 DNA sequence: TGTGCCAGCTCACCAGGGACCGTCTACGAGCAGTACGTC.